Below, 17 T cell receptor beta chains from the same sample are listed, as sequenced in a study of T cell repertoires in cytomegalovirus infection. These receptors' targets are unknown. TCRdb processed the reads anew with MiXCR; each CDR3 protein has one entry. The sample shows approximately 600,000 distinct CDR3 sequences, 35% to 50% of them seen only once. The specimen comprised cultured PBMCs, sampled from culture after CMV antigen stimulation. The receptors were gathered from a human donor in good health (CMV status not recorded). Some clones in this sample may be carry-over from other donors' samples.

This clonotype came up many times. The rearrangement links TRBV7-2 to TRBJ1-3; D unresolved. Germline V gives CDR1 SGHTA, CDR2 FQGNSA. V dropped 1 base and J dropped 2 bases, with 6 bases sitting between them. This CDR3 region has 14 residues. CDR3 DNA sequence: TGTGCCAGCAGCTTAGAGCCAGCTGGAAACACCATATATTTT. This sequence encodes CASSLEPAGNTIYF.

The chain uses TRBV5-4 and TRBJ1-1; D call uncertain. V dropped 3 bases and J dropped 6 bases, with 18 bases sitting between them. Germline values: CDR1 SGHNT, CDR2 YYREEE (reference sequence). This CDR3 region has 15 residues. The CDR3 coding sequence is TGTGCCAGCAGCTGGGCGAACGCCAGGACCGCTGAAGCTTTCTTT. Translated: CASSWANARTAEAFF.

CDR3 nucleotides: TGTGCCAGCAGCCGAGCCGTATTCTCTGGGGCCAACGTCCTGACTTTC. As protein: CASSRAVFSGANVLTF. The V call is TRBV5-4, the J call TRBJ2-6, with no clear D. Germline CDR1 is SGHNT and CDR2 is YYREEE (reference sequence). The CDR3 covers 16 residues. Trimming pared 4 bases from V and 0 bases from J, leaving 11 bases between.

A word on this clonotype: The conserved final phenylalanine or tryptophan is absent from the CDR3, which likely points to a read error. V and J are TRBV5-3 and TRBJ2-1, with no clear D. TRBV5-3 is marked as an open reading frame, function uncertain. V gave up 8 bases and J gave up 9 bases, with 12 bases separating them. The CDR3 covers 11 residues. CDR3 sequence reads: CASSQNAEQFV. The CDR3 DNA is TGTGCCAGCAGTCAAAATGCTGAGCAGTTCGTC.

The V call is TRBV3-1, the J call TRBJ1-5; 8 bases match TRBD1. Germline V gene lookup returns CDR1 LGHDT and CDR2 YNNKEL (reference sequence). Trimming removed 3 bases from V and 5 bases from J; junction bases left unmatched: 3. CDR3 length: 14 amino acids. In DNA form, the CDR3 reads TGTGCCAGCAGCCACAGACAGGGGCATCAGCCCCAGCATTTT. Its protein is CASSHRQGHQPQHF.

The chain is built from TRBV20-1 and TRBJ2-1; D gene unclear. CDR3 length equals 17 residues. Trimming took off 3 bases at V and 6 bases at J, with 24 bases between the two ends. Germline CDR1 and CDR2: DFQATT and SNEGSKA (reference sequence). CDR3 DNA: TGCAGTGCTAGCCCCCTTGCCGGTAATCGAATCGGCAATGAGCAGTTCTTC. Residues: CSASPLAGNRIGNEQFF.

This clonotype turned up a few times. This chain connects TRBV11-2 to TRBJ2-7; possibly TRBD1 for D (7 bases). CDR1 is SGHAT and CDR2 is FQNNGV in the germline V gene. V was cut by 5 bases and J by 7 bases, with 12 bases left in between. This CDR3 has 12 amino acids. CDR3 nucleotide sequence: TGTGCCAGCAGCGGAGGGGGCCAGGAGCAGTACTTC. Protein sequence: CASSGGGQEQYF.

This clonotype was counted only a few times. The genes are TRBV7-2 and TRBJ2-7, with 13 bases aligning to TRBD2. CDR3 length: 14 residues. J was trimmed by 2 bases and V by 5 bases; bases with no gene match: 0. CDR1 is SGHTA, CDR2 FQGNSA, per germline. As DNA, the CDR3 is TGTGCCAGCAGCACTAGCGGGGGGGCCTACGAGCAGTACTTC. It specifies CASSTSGGAYEQYF.

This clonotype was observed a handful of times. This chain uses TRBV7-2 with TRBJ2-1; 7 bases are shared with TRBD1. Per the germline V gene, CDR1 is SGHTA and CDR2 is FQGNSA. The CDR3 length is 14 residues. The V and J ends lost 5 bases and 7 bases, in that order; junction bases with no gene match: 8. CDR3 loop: CASSRRDRLNEQFF. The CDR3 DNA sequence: TGTGCCAGCAGCCGAAGGGACAGACTAAATGAGCAGTTCTTC.

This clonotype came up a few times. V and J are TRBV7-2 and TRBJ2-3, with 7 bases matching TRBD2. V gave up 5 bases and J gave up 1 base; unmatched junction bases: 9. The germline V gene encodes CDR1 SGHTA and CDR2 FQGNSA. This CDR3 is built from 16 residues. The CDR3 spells CASSRPLAAGTDTQYF. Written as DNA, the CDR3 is TGTGCCAGCAGCCGACCGCTAGCGGCTGGCACAGATACGCAGTATTTT.

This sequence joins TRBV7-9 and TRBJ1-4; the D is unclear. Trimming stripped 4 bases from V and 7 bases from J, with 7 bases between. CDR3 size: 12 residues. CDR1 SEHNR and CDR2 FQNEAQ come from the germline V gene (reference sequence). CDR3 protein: CASSYRGEKLFF. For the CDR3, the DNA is TGTGCCAGCAGCTACCGGGGTGAAAAACTGTTTTTT.

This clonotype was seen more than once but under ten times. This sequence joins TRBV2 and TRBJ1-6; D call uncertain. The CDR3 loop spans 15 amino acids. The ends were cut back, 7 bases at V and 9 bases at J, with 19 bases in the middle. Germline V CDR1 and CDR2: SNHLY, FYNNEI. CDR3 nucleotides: TGTGCCAGCATCCCCCAAGGAGTTTTCATTTCACCCCTCCACTTT. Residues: CASIPQGVFISPLHF.

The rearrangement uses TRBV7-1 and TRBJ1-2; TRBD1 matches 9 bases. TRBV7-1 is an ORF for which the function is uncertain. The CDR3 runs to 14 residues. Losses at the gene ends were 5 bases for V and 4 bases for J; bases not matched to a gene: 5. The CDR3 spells CASSRTGEIYGYTF. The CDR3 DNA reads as TGTGCCAGCAGCCGGACAGGGGAGATCTATGGCTACACCTTC.

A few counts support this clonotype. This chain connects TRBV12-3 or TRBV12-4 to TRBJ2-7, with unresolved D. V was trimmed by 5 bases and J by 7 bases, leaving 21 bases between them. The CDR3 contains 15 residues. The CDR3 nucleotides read TGTGCCAGCAGTCCTGCCCGGCTGTCGGCTCGAGAGCAGTACTTC. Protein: CASSPARLSAREQYF.

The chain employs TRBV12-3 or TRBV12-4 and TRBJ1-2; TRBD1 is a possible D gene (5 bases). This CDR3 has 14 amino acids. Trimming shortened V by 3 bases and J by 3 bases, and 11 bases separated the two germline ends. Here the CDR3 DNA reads TGTGCCAGCAGTTTTGGCAGGGTGGACTATGGCTACACCTTC. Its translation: CASSFGRVDYGYTF.

CDR3 loop: CASKLGFSGANVLTF. In nucleotides, the CDR3 is TGTGCCAGCAAGTTGGGTTTCTCTGGGGCCAACGTCCTGACTTTC. This sequence joins TRBV27 and TRBJ2-6; D call uncertain. Germline V lookup: CDR1 MNHEY, CDR2 SMNVEV (reference sequence). V was trimmed by 7 bases and J by 0 bases, leaving 10 bases between them. CDR3 size: 15 residues.

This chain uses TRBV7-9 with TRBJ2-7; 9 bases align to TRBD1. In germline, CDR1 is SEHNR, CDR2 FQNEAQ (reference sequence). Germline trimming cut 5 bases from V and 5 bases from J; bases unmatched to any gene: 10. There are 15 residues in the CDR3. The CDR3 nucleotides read TGTGCCAGCAGCACGACCGGGACAGGGATCGACGAGCAGTACTTC. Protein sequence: CASSTTGTGIDEQYF.